What follows are 25 T cell receptor beta chains derived from one specimen sequenced in a study of T cell responses to AZD1222 COVID-19 vaccine. Libraries were prepared by immunoSEQ multiplex PCR; TCRdb keeps only in-frame clonotypes and omits some of them. This table holds under 150,000 clones, around nine tenths found once. The specimen was peripheral blood, collected 28 days after the second AZD1222 dose. These receptors all stem from an adult who received the AZD1222 COVID-19 vaccine.

This sequence joins TRBV19 and TRBJ1-2, with 8 bases matching TRBD1. CDR3 length: 16 residues. Trimming removed 4 bases from V and 5 bases from J; junction bases left unmatched: 12. Germline V lookup: CDR1 LNHDA, CDR2 SQIVND (reference sequence). CDR3 residues: CASSRPVQGASYGYTF. The DNA for the CDR3 is TGTGCCAGTAGTAGGCCCGTCCAGGGGGCGAGTTATGGCTACACCTTC.

Turning to this clone: Other DNA sequences in the sample encode the same CDR3. The gene calls are TRBV19 and TRBJ1-5; 8 bases agree with TRBD1. Trimming at V came to 5 bases and at J to 4 bases, leaving 4 bases not matched to a gene. Germline assignment: CDR1 LNHDA and CDR2 SQIVND (reference sequence). CDR3 length equals 14 residues. The CDR3 loop is CASSPTGGNQPQHF. The CDR3 DNA follows: TGTGCCAGTAGTCCCACAGGGGGTAATCAGCCCCAGCATTTT.

The count of this clone is one. The V and J genes are TRBV19 and TRBJ1-2; D is perhaps TRBD1 (6 bases). Deletions cut 7 bases from V and 1 base from J, with 10 bases between. This CDR3 spans 13 amino acids. CDR1 and CDR2 (germline): LNHDA, SQIVND (reference sequence). The CDR3 nucleotides read TGTGCCAGTAAGCAGGGGAATAACTATGGCTACACCTTC. This gives the protein CASKQGNNYGYTF.

The chain links TRBV5-1 to TRBJ1-1, with a tentative D call TRBD1 (5 bases). V gave up 6 bases and J gave up 1 base, with 10 bases separating them. Germline V CDR1 and CDR2: SGHRS, YFSETQ. This CDR3 spans 13 amino acids. CDR3 DNA: TGCGCCAGCACCGGGACGGGGAACACTGAAGCTTTCTTT. Residues: CASTGTGNTEAFF.

The rearrangement links TRBV28 to TRBJ1-6; D is unresolved. Deletions cut 8 bases from V and 1 base from J, with 9 bases between. The germline gives CDR1 MDHEN, CDR2 SYDVKM. This CDR3 is built from 14 residues. DNA of the CDR3: TGTGCCAGCCGAAGGGAGTCCTATAATTCACCCCTCCACTTT. Protein: CASRRESYNSPLHF. Full variable domain (rest looked up from reference TRBV28 and TRBJ1-6): DVKVTQSSRYLVKRTGEKVFLECVQDMDHENMFWYRQDPGLGLRLIYFSYDVKMKEKGDIPEGYSVSREKKERFSLILESASTNQTSMYLCASRRESYNSPLHFGNGTRLTVT.

The J gene is TRBJ1-6, the V gene TRBV14, with D perhaps TRBD1 (5 bases). The CDR3 sequence is 15 residues long. CDR1 SGHDN and CDR2 FVKESK come from the germline V gene. V was trimmed by 2 bases and J by 10 bases, leaving 15 bases between them. The CDR3 DNA reads TGTGCCAGCAGCCAATCCTGGCGGGGGGACTCACCCCTCCACTTT. Protein: CASSQSWRGDSPLHF.

In its sample, this clone was seen once. J is TRBJ2-6 and V is TRBV7-2, with a weak D call TRBD1 (5 bases). The CDR3 covers 16 residues. The V end lost 5 bases, the J end lost 0 bases, and 11 bases lay between the germline ends. Germline-derived CDR1 and CDR2 are SGHTA and FQGNSA. The CDR3 sequence is CASSAGQHSGANVLTF. In DNA form, the CDR3 reads TGTGCCAGCAGCGCAGGACAACACTCTGGGGCCAACGTCCTGACTTTC.

The rearrangement uses TRBV5-6 and TRBJ1-2; no firm D call. Per the germline V gene, CDR1 is SGHDT and CDR2 is YYEEEE. The CDR3 runs to 13 residues. V shed 1 base and J shed 2 bases, with 6 bases lying between them. This CDR3 reads CASSLWVNYGYTF. DNA of the CDR3: TGTGCCAGCAGCTTGTGGGTAAACTATGGCTACACCTTC.

This clone turned up a few times. The V gene is TRBV3-1 (or the pseudogene TRBV3-2), the J gene TRBJ1-6; D not certain. The CDR3 consists of 12 residues. Trimming removed 7 bases from V and 14 bases from J, with 15 bases in between. Germline V gene data show CDR1 as LGHDT and CDR2 as YNNKEL (reference sequence). The CDR3 sequence: CASKNGLGTLHF. CDR3 bases: TGTGCCAGCAAGAACGGCCTTGGGACCCTCCACTTT.

The V gene is TRBV7-2, the J gene TRBJ2-1; TRBD2 matches 14 bases. With 2 bases clipped from V and 6 bases from J, the junction kept 3 bases outside the gene matches. The germline V gene has CDR1 SGHTA and CDR2 FQGNSA. The CDR3 is 16 residues long. The CDR3 is CASSLPGLAGVNEQFF. The CDR3 coding sequence is TGTGCCAGCAGCTTACCGGGACTAGCGGGAGTCAATGAGCAGTTCTTC.

V and J are TRBV6-1 and TRBJ1-4, with 7 bases identical to TRBD1. Germline V CDR1 and CDR2: MNHNS, SASEGT. J gave up 7 bases and V 1 base, and 9 bases lay outside the gene matches. This CDR3 spans 16 amino acids. CDR3 sequence reads: CASSEDRGQVGEKLFF. CDR3 DNA sequence: TGTGCCAGCAGTGAAGACCGCGGACAGGTCGGTGAAAAACTGTTTTTT.

This clone was found once. V gene TRBV6-6 combines with J gene TRBJ1-2, with 10 positions matching TRBD1. CDR3 length equals 16 residues. Germline V gene data show CDR1 as MNHNY and CDR2 as SVGAGI (reference sequence). Germline trimming cut 0 bases from V and 5 bases from J; bases unmatched to any gene: 6. The CDR3 coding sequence is TGTGCCAGCAGTTACTCTTATGGGACAGGGGAATATGGCTACACCTTC. Translating gives CASSYSYGTGEYGYTF.

The V and J genes are TRBV5-6 and TRBJ2-1, with D hard to call. V gave up 1 base and J gave up 8 bases, with 7 bases separating them. This CDR3 has 12 amino acids. Germline assignment: CDR1 SGHDT and CDR2 YYEEEE. The DNA of the CDR3 is TGTGCCAGCAGCTTGATGGTGGATGAGCAGTTCTTC. Its protein is CASSLMVDEQFF.

This sequence joins TRBV6-5 and TRBJ2-1; a possible D gene is TRBD1 (5 bases). The CDR3 runs 14 residues. Germline V gene data show CDR1 as MNHEY and CDR2 as SVGAGI. Trimming removed 3 bases at V and 3 bases at J, with 9 bases between. The CDR3 DNA is TGTGCCAGCAGTTATGCCGACAGCTACAATGAGCAGTTCTTC. It codes for CASSYADSYNEQFF.

This chain connects TRBV6-1 to TRBJ1-6; the D is unclear. Germline CDR1 is MNHNS and CDR2 is SASEGT. The CDR3 contains 17 residues. V was clipped by 1 base and J by 1 base, with 11 bases between them. CDR3 bases: TGTGCCAGCAGTGAAGTTATATCTGGGTCCTATAATTCACCCCTCCACTTT. This translates into CASSEVISGSYNSPLHF.

This chain joins TRBV4-3 and TRBJ1-6, with 10 bases identical to TRBD1. CDR1 LGHNA and CDR2 YSLEER come from the germline V gene. The CDR3 spans 19 residues. V was pared by 3 bases and J by 7 bases, with 15 bases of the junction left unmatched. The CDR3 coding sequence is TGCGCCAGCAGCCACGGCCTTTTAGGGGGGACAGGGGCGAATTCACCCCTCCACTTT. It yields the protein CASSHGLLGGTGANSPLHF.

The rearrangement links TRBV5-1 to TRBJ2-7; D remains unclear. The CDR3 is made up of 13 amino acids. V was cut by 0 bases and J by 4 bases, with 8 bases left in between. In germline, CDR1 is SGHRS, CDR2 YFSETQ. The CDR3 loop is CASSLELVYEQYF. CDR3 DNA: TGCGCCAGCAGCTTGGAGTTAGTTTACGAGCAGTACTTC. Complete variable domain (other parts from reference TRBV5-1 and TRBJ2-7): KAGVTQTPRYLIKTRGQQVTLSCSPISGHRSVSWYQQTPGQGLQFLFEYFSETQRNKGNFPGRFSGRQFSNSRSEMNVSTLELGDSALYLCASSLELVYEQYFGPGTRLTVT.

The rearrangement links TRBV3-1 (or the pseudogene TRBV3-2) to TRBJ1-3; D remains unclear. CDR1 and CDR2 from the germline V gene are LGHDT and YNNKEL (reference sequence). The CDR3 extends over 11 amino acids. V lost 1 base and J 7 bases, leaving 2 bases between the germline ends. The chain's CDR3 is CASSQVNTIYF. The CDR3 DNA reads as TGTGCCAGCAGCCAAGTCAACACCATATATTTT.

The rearrangement links TRBV27 to TRBJ2-7; D is perhaps TRBD1 or TRBD2 (5 bases each). The CDR3 length is 14 residues. CDR1 is MNHEY, CDR2 SMNVEV, per germline (reference sequence). The V gene lost 5 bases and the J gene lost 2 bases, with 13 bases spanning the gap. Written as DNA, the CDR3 is TGTGCCAGCAGTCCGCCGGGACGGCCCTACGAGCAGTACGTC. Its translation: CASSPPGRPYEQYV.

A single count supports this clone. V usage is TRBV11-2 and J usage is TRBJ1-6, with a possible D match to TRBD1 (5 bases). V was trimmed by 5 bases and J by 9 bases, leaving 14 bases between them. Germline CDR1 is SGHAT and CDR2 is FQNNGV. The CDR3 totals 14 residues. The CDR3 region is CASSPAGPPSPLHF. CDR3 sequence (DNA): TGTGCCAGCAGCCCAGCAGGGCCTCCTTCACCCCTCCACTTT.

V and J are TRBV6-5 and TRBJ1-6, with D hard to call. The CDR3 runs 15 residues. V shed 0 bases and J shed 7 bases, with 10 bases lying between them. CDR1 and CDR2 (germline): MNHEY, SVGAGI. The CDR3 loop reads CASSYSSGRNSPLHF. In DNA, the CDR3 is TGTGCCAGCAGTTACTCGAGCGGGAGAAATTCACCCCTCCACTTT.

This clone occurred once. This chain joins TRBV25-1 and TRBJ1-2; D is unclear. The V end lost 6 bases, the J end lost 4 bases, and 21 bases lay between the germline ends. In germline, CDR1 is MGHDK, CDR2 SYGVNS. The CDR3 spans 16 residues. The CDR3 DNA follows: TGTGCCAGCAGCGGACCTGGGCTAAGTCCCTTCTATGGCTACACCTTC. This encodes CASSGPGLSPFYGYTF.

This chain uses TRBV19 with TRBJ2-5; D is perhaps TRBD1 (6 bases). In germline, CDR1 is LNHDA, CDR2 SQIVND (reference sequence). Trimming stripped 5 bases from V and 2 bases from J, with 15 bases between. CDR3 length: 15 amino acids. The CDR3 coding sequence is TGTGCCAGTAGTCAAAAACAGGGTTTTCAAGAGACCCAGTACTTC. Protein: CASSQKQGFQETQYF.

The genes are TRBV18 and TRBJ1-4; 7 bases align to TRBD1. Germline CDR1 KGHSH, CDR2 LQKENI. The length of the CDR3 is 19 residues. V gave up 3 bases and J gave up 0 bases; unmatched junction bases: 13. CDR3 sequence reads: CASSPGRGRGIATNEKLFF. For the CDR3, the DNA is TGTGCCAGCTCACCCGGTCGGGGCAGGGGGATAGCAACTAATGAAAAACTGTTTTTT.

The chain is built from TRBV2 and TRBJ2-3; 9 bases are a match to TRBD2. Germline assignment: CDR1 SNHLY and CDR2 FYNNEI. V dropped 6 bases and J dropped 3; count of bases not matched to a gene: 13. The CDR3 covers 17 residues. Here the CDR3 reads CASRAIGGLAGTDTQYF. DNA for the CDR3: TGTGCCAGCAGAGCCATCGGGGGGCTAGCGGGAACAGATACGCAGTATTTT.